This T cell receptor beta chain derives from a study of tumor and adjacent non-tumor tissue in lung cancer. Study-level findings and limits: Tumor tissue had significantly higher TCR diversity than normal lung. Normal lung showed higher cumulative top 100 clone frequency than tumor. Shorter survival was associated with higher TCR diversity in tumors.

The library came from three nested PCR rounds adapted from ARM-PCR protocols. TCRdb passed the multiplex PCR reads through MiXCR, listing each CDR3 protein once. The sample holds under 150,000 distinct CDR3 sequences; around 67% are singletons and the top ten take 15% to 20%. RNA was extracted from bulk tissue without any cell sorting. Between August and November 2014, newly diagnosed, chemotherapy-naive lung cancer patients underwent thoracic surgery in China. As for this clonotype: The target antigen is unknown.

The specimen was lung tumor tissue. This TCR derives from a man aged 60 to 75 with small cell lung cancer.

CDR3 protein: CASKYEAVETQYF. CDR3 bases: TGTGCCAGCAAGTACGAGGCAGTAGAGACCCAGTACTTC. The chain combines TRBV6-6 with TRBJ2-5; the D is unclear. This CDR3 contains 13 residues. The germline V and J ends were trimmed by 7 bases and 4 bases, with 13 bases remaining between them. In germline, CDR1 is MNHNY, CDR2 SVGAGI (reference sequence).